The 30 T cell receptor beta chains below come from one sample, sequenced in a study of T-cell memory formation after mild COVID-19. Via MiXCR, TCRdb re-called the 5' RACE reads, giving one row per CDR3 protein. The sample includes 450,000 to 700,000 distinct CDR3 sequences, more than 15% seen only once; the top ten take 12%. The specimen sequenced was PBMCs or a T cell subset sorted from them (not recorded which). These receptors were obtained from an adult woman who had mild COVID-19 (a few samples of this study predate the infection). Cell type and time point are not known.

This clonotype was seen only a few times. This chain uses TRBV5-1 with TRBJ2-3; 8 positions match TRBD2. Losses at the gene ends were 0 bases for V and 2 bases for J; bases not matched to a gene: 5. The CDR3 runs to 16 residues. The germline CDR1 and CDR2 sequences are SGHRS and YFSETQ. Here the CDR3 DNA reads TGCGCCAGCAGCTTGGAACTAGCGGCAGTCACAGATACGCAGTATTTT. This encodes CASSLELAAVTDTQYF.

The J gene is TRBJ1-1, the V gene TRBV4-3, with D maybe TRBD1 (6 bases). V lost 0 bases to trimming and J lost 0 bases, with 8 bases between them. The CDR3 spans 15 residues. Per germline, CDR1 LGHNA and CDR2 YSLEER. The CDR3 loop reads CASSQEDSMNTEAFF. CDR3 sequence (DNA): TGCGCCAGCAGCCAAGAGGACAGCATGAACACTGAAGCTTTCTTT.

This clonotype appeared a few times. The chain combines TRBV24-1 with TRBJ1-1; D ambiguous. The length of the CDR3 is 15 residues. Germline V gene data show CDR1 as KGHDR and CDR2 as SFDVKD. Trimming shortened V by 5 bases and J by 4 bases, and 16 bases separated the two germline ends. The CDR3 coding sequence is TGTGCCACCAGTGGATCAGGACTGAGTGGCACTGAAGCTTTCTTT. Translation: CATSGSGLSGTEAFF.

J is TRBJ2-7 and V is TRBV6-2 or TRBV6-3; 15 bases are shared with TRBD2. Germline CDR1 and CDR2: MNHEY and SVGEGT. CDR3 length: 15 residues. The V segment lost 2 bases and the J segment 6 bases; nucleotides outside the gene matches: 2. The CDR3 here is CASSYPGLAGGEQYF. CDR3 DNA: TGTGCCAGCAGTTACCCGGGACTAGCGGGAGGCGAGCAGTACTTC.

This rearrangement joins TRBV7-2 to TRBJ2-4; perhaps TRBD1 as D (6 bases). Germline-derived CDR1 and CDR2 are SGHTA and FQGNSA. This CDR3 region has 14 residues. V was trimmed by 4 bases and J by 13 bases, leaving 20 bases between them. The CDR3 reads CASSSGQFPSGQYF. In DNA form, the CDR3 reads TGTGCCAGCAGCTCGGGACAATTCCCTTCTGGGCAGTACTTC.

This clonotype was counted between two and nine times. The rearrangement links TRBV7-9 to TRBJ2-3, with 9 positions matching TRBD2. The CDR3 consists of 17 residues. CDR1 and CDR2 (germline): SEHNR, FQNEAQ (reference sequence). The V gene end was trimmed by 4 bases and the J gene end by 5 bases; junction bases not matched to a gene: 13. DNA of the CDR3: TGTGCCAGCAGCTCCCGGAGGGCTAGCGGGATTGGAGATACGCAGTATTTT. Protein: CASSSRRASGIGDTQYF. Complete variable domain (other parts from reference TRBV7-9 and TRBJ2-3): DTGVSQNPRHKITKRGQNVTFRCDPISEHNRLYWYRQTLGQGPEFLTYFQNEAQLEKSRLLSDRFSAERPKGSFSTLEIQRTEQGDSAMYLCASSSRRASGIGDTQYFGPGTRLTVL.

The chain links TRBV20-1 to TRBJ1-2; 10 nucleotides line up with TRBD1. This CDR3 is built from 15 residues. Germline CDR1 reads DFQATT; CDR2 reads SNEGSKA (reference sequence). Here the CDR3 DNA reads TGCAACGGACTTCACTTGGGGACAGGGGTTTATGGCTACACCTTC. It translates to CNGLHLGTGVYGYTF.

This clonotype was seen more than once but under ten times. The V and J genes are TRBV3-1 and TRBJ2-7; tentatively, D is TRBD1 (6 bases). This CDR3 comprises 14 residues. V lost 2 bases and J 7 bases, leaving 15 bases between the germline ends. Germline CDR1 LGHDT, CDR2 YNNKEL (reference sequence). CDR3 loop: CASSQSLGADEQYF. The DNA of the CDR3 is TGTGCCAGCAGCCAATCACTGGGGGCGGATGAGCAGTACTTC.

The J gene is TRBJ2-1, the V gene TRBV7-9; D may be TRBD1 (6 bases). The germline CDR1 and CDR2 sequences are SEHNR and FQNEAQ (reference sequence). The CDR3 totals 14 residues. Between the trimmed V and J ends, which lost 3 bases and 10 bases, there was a span of 16 bases. The CDR3 DNA follows: TGTGCCAGCAGCTTGGGGACACCTGGGAAGGAGCAGTTCTTC. As protein: CASSLGTPGKEQFF.

This clonotype was observed a few times. V usage is TRBV29-1 and J usage is TRBJ1-2; D is undetermined. Looked up from germline, CDR1 is SQVTM and CDR2 is ANQGSEA. Trimming shortened V by 2 bases and J by 8 bases, and 9 bases separated the two germline ends. CDR3 length equals 11 residues. CDR3 nucleotide sequence: TGCAGCGTTGAACACCCGCCAGGCTACACCTTC. It translates to CSVEHPPGYTF.

This clonotype was detected only a few times. V gene TRBV7-2 combines with J gene TRBJ2-5; D tentatively reads TRBD1 or TRBD2 (6 bases each). CDR3 length equals 15 residues. Trimming took off 2 bases at V and 5 bases at J, with 15 bases between the two ends. Per the germline V gene, CDR1 is SGHTA and CDR2 is FQGNSA. The CDR3, as DNA: TGTGCCAGCAGCTTAACCGGAGGGGGATTTGAGACCCAGTACTTC. Translation: CASSLTGGGFETQYF.

This clonotype was recorded a few times. The chain links TRBV5-1 to TRBJ2-1; D tentatively reads TRBD1 or TRBD2 (6 bases each). CDR3 length: 16 residues. Germline CDR1 SGHRS, CDR2 YFSETQ. V gave up 1 base and J gave up 2 bases, with 13 bases separating them. The chain's CDR3 is CASSLYSGGTYNEQFF. CDR3 coding DNA: TGCGCCAGCAGCTTGTACTCCGGGGGCACCTACAATGAGCAGTTCTTC.

The table lists this clonotype with a few counts. The CDR3 DNA follows: TGTGCTAGTGGTCCCCTGGGCGGAACTTACAATGAGCAGTTCTTC. It codes for CASGPLGGTYNEQFF. The chain is built from TRBV12-5 and TRBJ2-1; D not resolved. This CDR3 contains 15 residues. The germline gives CDR1 LGHNT, CDR2 FRNRAP. Between the trimmed V and J ends, which lost 5 bases and 4 bases, there was a span of 15 bases. Using reference TRBV12-5 and TRBJ2-1 for the parts outside the CDR3, the full variable domain is DARVTQTPRHKVTEMGQEVTMRCQPILGHNTVFWYRQTMMQGLELLAYFRNRAPLDDSGMPKDRFSAEMPDATLATLKIQPSEPRDSAVYFCASGPLGGTYNEQFFGPGTRLTVL.

This rearrangement joins TRBV12-5 to TRBJ2-1; a possible D gene is TRBD2 (5 bases). Germline lookup yields CDR1 LGHNT and CDR2 FRNRAP. CDR3 length: 13 amino acids. With 3 bases removed from V and 7 bases from J, the gap between germline ends came to 10 bases. CDR3 sequence reads: CASGFPGVNEQFF. Written as DNA, the CDR3 is TGTGCTAGTGGTTTTCCCGGGGTAAATGAGCAGTTCTTC.

This clonotype appeared many times. A read error may be the cause here, since a much bigger clone is one base away. The V and J genes are TRBV5-1 and TRBJ2-3; D possibly uses TRBD1 or TRBD2 (5 bases each). The CDR3 has 14 amino acids. Germline values: CDR1 SGHRS, CDR2 YFSETQ. V shed 3 bases and J shed 0 bases, with 8 bases lying between them. The CDR3 sequence is CASSSGPSTDTQYF. For the CDR3, the DNA is TGCGCCAGCAGCTCGGGACCGAGCACAGATACGCAGTATTTT.

This clonotype has just a few counts. This rearrangement joins TRBV6-1 to TRBJ1-1, with 7 bases matching TRBD1. V lost 0 bases, J lost 5 bases, and 9 bases stayed unmatched. This CDR3 comprises 16 residues. Germline V gene data show CDR1 as MNHNS and CDR2 as SASEGT. CDR3: CASSEAPTGRGTEAFF. The DNA of the CDR3 is TGTGCCAGCAGTGAAGCCCCGACAGGGAGAGGGACTGAAGCTTTCTTT.

V usage is TRBV7-9 and J usage is TRBJ2-1; D gene ambiguous. This CDR3 is 14 amino acids long. V lost 6 bases, J lost 1 base, and 10 bases lay in between. Germline CDR1 and CDR2: SEHNR and FQNEAQ (reference sequence). CDR3 nucleotide sequence: TGTGCCAGCAGAGGCGTAAATTCCTACAATGAGCAGTTCTTC. Translation: CASRGVNSYNEQFF.

This clonotype appeared a few times. The chain recombines TRBV5-1 with TRBJ1-1, with D possibly being TRBD1 (6 bases). The CDR3 consists of 17 residues. The ends were cut back, 1 base at V and 1 base at J, with 17 bases in the middle. Germline-derived CDR1 and CDR2 are SGHRS and YFSETQ. CDR3 coding DNA: TGCGCCAGCAGCTTGTGGGCAGGGGCGACAGGGAACACTGAAGCTTTCTTT. Translation: CASSLWAGATGNTEAFF.

J is TRBJ1-2 and V is TRBV7-9, with 11 nucleotides matching TRBD1. There are 15 residues in the CDR3. CDR1 SEHNR and CDR2 FQNEAQ come from the germline V gene (reference sequence). V was clipped by 3 bases and J by 5 bases; unmatched bases: 5. CDR3 in amino acids: CASSFQDRGLYGYTF. CDR3 nucleotides: TGTGCCAGCAGCTTCCAGGACAGGGGGCTTTATGGCTACACCTTC.

This clonotype showed up just a few times. CDR3 coding DNA: TGTGCCAGCAGGTCGGGACAGGCCTCGGGAGATACGCAGTATTTT. Its protein product is CASRSGQASGDTQYF. The chain joins TRBV6-5 to TRBJ2-3; 8 bases are shared with TRBD1. Germline trimming cut 6 bases from V and 5 bases from J; bases unmatched to any gene: 10. The V gene's germline CDR1 is MNHEY and CDR2 SVGAGI. The CDR3 loop spans 15 amino acids.

This clonotype has more than one count but fewer than ten. Here the CDR3 DNA reads TGTGCCAGCAGCCCCCCCGCCGACGGGCAGCCCCAGCATTTT. Residues: CASSPPADGQPQHF. The rearrangement uses TRBV6-6 and TRBJ1-5, with D unresolved. The germline V and J ends were trimmed by 6 bases and 7 bases, with 16 bases remaining between them. This CDR3 is built from 14 residues. The germline CDR1 and CDR2 sequences are MNHNY and SVGAGI (reference sequence).

J is TRBJ2-7 and V is TRBV2; D is unclear. With 7 bases removed from V and 7 bases from J, the gap between germline ends came to 17 bases. Per germline, CDR1 SNHLY and CDR2 FYNNEI. The CDR3 totals 13 residues. Here the CDR3 reads CASKRDTPTEQYF. In DNA, the CDR3 is TGTGCCAGCAAGCGAGACACCCCTACGGAGCAGTACTTC. Full variable domain (missing parts from reference TRBV2 and TRBJ2-7): EPEVTQTPSHQVTQMGQEVILRCVPISNHLYFYWYRQILGQKVEFLVSFYNNEISEKSEIFDDQFSVERPDGSNFTLKIRSTKLEDSAMYFCASKRDTPTEQYFGPGTRLTVT.

The chain combines TRBV2 with TRBJ2-7, with TRBD1 as a possible D gene (5 bases). Trimming pared 6 bases from V and 6 bases from J, leaving 12 bases between. This CDR3 has 12 residues. The V gene's germline CDR1 is SNHLY and CDR2 FYNNEI. The CDR3 loop reads CASSQGISEQYF. The CDR3 region has the DNA TGTGCCAGCAGCCAGGGAATAAGCGAGCAGTACTTC.

This sequence joins TRBV12-3 or TRBV12-4 and TRBJ2-1; maybe TRBD1 (6 bases). Trimming took off 4 bases at V and 12 bases at J, with 16 bases between the two ends. This CDR3 spans 13 amino acids. The chain's CDR3 is CASSSPGQPPQFF. In nucleotides, the CDR3 is TGTGCCAGCAGTTCACCAGGACAGCCTCCGCAGTTCTTC.

V gene TRBV2 combines with J gene TRBJ2-7; D gene ambiguous. CDR3 length equals 13 residues. V was clipped by 6 bases and J by 0 bases, with 9 bases between them. The germline gives CDR1 SNHLY, CDR2 FYNNEI. The CDR3: CASRPTDSYEQYF. CDR3 coding DNA: TGTGCCAGCAGACCGACTGACTCCTACGAGCAGTACTTC. The entire variable domain, with the rest obtained from reference TRBV2 and TRBJ2-7, is as follows: EPEVTQTPSHQVTQMGQEVILRCVPISNHLYFYWYRQILGQKVEFLVSFYNNEISEKSEIFDDQFSVERPDGSNFTLKIRSTKLEDSAMYFCASRPTDSYEQYFGPGTRLTVT.

The chain has TRBV14 and TRBJ2-3, with 7 bases fitting TRBD1. CDR3 length: 17 residues. The J segment lost 4 bases and the V segment lost 2 bases, leaving 12 bases of the junction unmatched. Germline-derived CDR1 and CDR2 are SGHDN and FVKESK. CDR3 sequence: CASSQIRGQLGADTQYF. The DNA of the CDR3 is TGTGCCAGCAGCCAAATTCGGGGACAGCTGGGGGCAGATACGCAGTATTTT.

The rearrangement joins TRBV9 to TRBJ2-3; possibly TRBD1 or TRBD2 for D (6 bases each). Trimming pared 0 bases from V and 4 bases from J, leaving 9 bases between. This CDR3 is built from 14 residues. CDR1 SGDLS and CDR2 YYNGEE come from the germline V gene. CDR3 in DNA: TGTGCCAGCAGCGTAGAGGAGGGGGCAGATACGCAGTATTTT. Translated, it gives CASSVEEGADTQYF. Complete variable domain (other parts from reference TRBV9 and TRBJ2-3): DSGVTQTPKHLITATGQRVTLRCSPRSGDLSVYWYQQSLDQGLQFLIQYYNGEERAKGNILERFSAQQFPDLHSELNLSSLELGDSALYFCASSVEEGADTQYFGPGTRLTVL.

This clonotype was found a few times. J is TRBJ2-7 and V is TRBV7-9; the D gene is possibly TRBD1 (7 bases). The CDR3 contains 12 residues. Germline V gives CDR1 SEHNR, CDR2 FQNEAQ (reference sequence). V lost 7 bases to trimming and J lost 7 bases, with 14 bases between them. The CDR3: CASTDREEEQYF. The CDR3 DNA reads as TGTGCCAGCACCGACAGGGAGGAGGAGCAGTACTTC.

In this sample, this clonotype turned up a few times. V gene TRBV7-2 combines with J gene TRBJ2-3; a possible D gene is TRBD2 (5 bases). Trimming pared 2 bases from V and 2 bases from J, leaving 8 bases between. CDR3 length: 14 residues. Germline CDR1 and CDR2: SGHTA and FQGNSA. For the CDR3, the DNA is TGTGCCAGCAGCTTATCCGGGAACACAGATACGCAGTATTTT. It specifies CASSLSGNTDTQYF.

The chain recombines TRBV29-1 with TRBJ2-3; 7 nucleotides agree with TRBD1. From germline, CDR1 is SQVTM and CDR2 ANQGSEA. Germline trimming cut 3 bases from V and 2 bases from J; bases unmatched to any gene: 8. The CDR3 spans 15 residues. This CDR3 reads CSVEEAGGYTDTQYF. The CDR3 DNA is TGCAGCGTTGAGGAGGCAGGGGGATACACAGATACGCAGTATTTT.